These 30 T cell receptor beta chains came from one sample sequenced in a study of cytomegalovirus exposure and HLA in healthy donors. Clones were sequenced by immunoSEQ multiplex PCR, and TCRdb holds only the in-frame ones, with some missing. The profile shows 150,000 to 200,000 clones, around 96% of them singletons. Sequencing input: PBMCs. The receptors here all came from a woman younger than 30 in good health and CMV-seronegative.

The V and J genes are TRBV7-8 and TRBJ2-3, with 10 bases fitting TRBD2. V was pared by 5 bases and J by 3 bases, with 14 bases of the junction left unmatched. The germline gives CDR1 SGHVS, CDR2 FQNEAQ. The CDR3 has 18 amino acids. The CDR3, as DNA: TGTGCCAGCAGCCCCTGGGGCAGCGGGGGGGCGTTAACAGATACGCAGTATTTT. Its protein product is CASSPWGSGGALTDTQYF.

The chain combines TRBV7-9 with TRBJ1-3, with 8 bases that match TRBD1. CDR1 is SEHNR, CDR2 FQNEAQ, per germline (reference sequence). The CDR3 has 14 amino acids. V shed 5 bases and J 2 bases; nucleotides not matched to a gene: 2. The DNA of the CDR3 is TGTGCCAGCAGCCTACAGGGGGCTGGAAACACCATATATTTT. It yields the protein CASSLQGAGNTIYF.

The rearrangement joins TRBV7-8 to TRBJ2-3, with 11 bases aligning to TRBD2. Trimming cost V 1 base and J 2 bases; bases outside gene matches: 11. CDR3 size: 19 residues. Germline V gene sequence: CDR1 SGHVS, CDR2 FQNEAQ. The CDR3 nucleotides read TGTGCCAGCAGCTTAGATCTGTTGGCTAGCGGGGGGCCCACAGATACGCAGTATTTT. Translation: CASSLDLLASGGPTDTQYF. Full variable domain (remainder filled in from reference TRBV7-8 and TRBJ2-3): GAGVSQSPRYKVAKRGQDVALRCDPISGHVSLFWYQQALGQGPEFLTYFQNEAQLDKSGLPSDRFFAERPEGSVSTLKIQRTQQEDSAVYLCASSLDLLASGGPTDTQYFGPGTRLTVL.

J is TRBJ1-1 and V is TRBV5-5; D unclear. V was shortened by 2 bases and J by 2 bases, with 7 bases between the two germline ends. This CDR3 contains 13 residues. Germline CDR1 is SGHKS and CDR2 is YYEKEE (reference sequence). CDR3 loop: CASSFSGNTEAFF. CDR3 nucleotides: TGTGCCAGCAGCTTTTCCGGTAACACTGAAGCTTTCTTT.

The chain links TRBV6-5 to TRBJ2-7; 7 bases align to TRBD2. With 5 bases clipped from V and 3 bases from J, the junction kept 7 bases outside the gene matches. Per the germline V gene, CDR1 is MNHEY and CDR2 is SVGAGI. The CDR3 contains 14 residues. As DNA, the CDR3 is TGTGCCAGCAGTCCTAGCGGCGGTCTCTACGAGCAGTACTTC. This codes for CASSPSGGLYEQYF.

V usage is TRBV9 and J usage is TRBJ2-1; 8 positions agree with TRBD1. The V gene end was trimmed by 3 bases and the J gene end by 2 bases; junction bases not matched to a gene: 4. The CDR3 has 15 residues. CDR1 is SGDLS and CDR2 is YYNGEE in the germline V gene. The CDR3: CASSARTGTYNEQFF. DNA of the CDR3: TGTGCCAGCAGCGCAAGGACAGGGACCTACAATGAGCAGTTCTTC.

The chain carries TRBV5-1 and TRBJ2-1; no clear D. The germline V and J ends were trimmed by 1 base and 1 base, with 9 bases remaining between them. Germline lookup yields CDR1 SGHRS and CDR2 YFSETQ. This CDR3 is 15 amino acids long. CDR3 protein: CASSLLASSYNEQFF. The CDR3 DNA reads as TGCGCCAGCAGCTTGCTTGCTAGTTCCTACAATGAGCAGTTCTTC.

V usage is TRBV21-1 and J usage is TRBJ2-2; the table's TRBD2 call for D was not verified on the DNA. TRBV21-1 is flagged as a pseudogene. The CDR3 extends over 17 amino acids. CDR3 nucleotide sequence: TGTGCCAGCAGCCCCTGGGGACTAAACACCAACACCGGGGAGCTGTTTTTT. Its translation: CASSPWGLNTNTGELFF.

V and J are TRBV7-2 and TRBJ2-1; TRBD2 matches at 11 bases. The CDR3 totals 15 residues. Per germline, CDR1 SGHTA and CDR2 FQGNSA. The junction had 4 bases not matched to a gene; V was cut back by 5 bases and J by 4 bases. CDR3 DNA sequence: TGTGCCAGCAGCCTGACTAGCGGGGTGTACAATGAGCAGTTCTTC. It specifies CASSLTSGVYNEQFF.

The gene calls are TRBV7-2 and TRBJ1-2; 7 bases fit TRBD1. Germline trimming cut 5 bases from V and 3 bases from J; bases unmatched to any gene: 15. This CDR3 comprises 17 residues. The germline CDR1 and CDR2 sequences are SGHTA and FQGNSA. In nucleotides, the CDR3 is TGTGCCAGCAGCCAAAACTCCGGACAGGCAGCTCACTATGGCTACACCTTC. This sequence encodes CASSQNSGQAAHYGYTF. Complete variable domain (other parts from reference TRBV7-2 and TRBJ1-2): GAGVSQSPSNKVTEKGKDVELRCDPISGHTALYWYRQSLGQGLEFLIYFQGNSAPDKSGLPSDRFSAERTGGSVSTLTIQRTQQEDSAVYLCASSQNSGQAAHYGYTFGSGTRLTVV.

This clone was found once. The rearrangement uses TRBV4-1 and TRBJ2-1; 7 bases fit TRBD2. V shed 0 bases and J 6 bases; nucleotides not matched to a gene: 11. Per germline, CDR1 MGHRA and CDR2 YSYEKL. This CDR3 comprises 17 residues. CDR3 sequence: CASSQESGGGVVNEQFF. DNA of the CDR3: TGCGCCAGCAGCCAAGAGAGCGGCGGGGGAGTGGTCAATGAGCAGTTCTTC.

The rearrangement uses TRBV7-9 and TRBJ2-1; D is unresolved. The CDR3 totals 14 residues. The ends were cut back, 1 base at V and 6 bases at J, with 10 bases in the middle. Germline CDR1 SEHNR, CDR2 FQNEAQ (reference sequence). The DNA for the CDR3 is TGTGCCAGCAGCTTAGTAGCATTAGGCAATGAGCAGTTCTTC. Residues: CASSLVALGNEQFF.

The chain couples TRBV2 to TRBJ2-7, with TRBD1 identical over 11 bases. J lost 3 bases, V lost 8 bases, and 6 bases had no gene match. The CDR3 sequence is 14 residues long. Germline V gene lookup returns CDR1 SNHLY and CDR2 FYNNEI. DNA for the CDR3: TGTGCCAGCGGGGGGACAGGGGGAGTCTACGAGCAGTACTTC. Translating it yields CASGGTGGVYEQYF.

This chain links TRBV7-2 with TRBJ1-1, with 12 bases aligning to TRBD1. The ends lost 4 bases at V and 11 bases at J; junction bases unmatched: 8. The length of the CDR3 is 14 residues. Germline values: CDR1 SGHTA, CDR2 FQGNSA. Written as DNA, the CDR3 is TGTGCCAGCAGCTCCCCGGGACAGGGGGCGGAGGCTTTCTTT. This translates into CASSSPGQGAEAFF.

The rearrangement links TRBV6-1 to TRBJ1-3; the D is unclear. V was trimmed by 11 bases and J by 0 bases, leaving 14 bases between them. Germline V gene data show CDR1 as MNHNS and CDR2 as SASEGT. The length of the CDR3 is 14 residues. The CDR3 spells CAAKPGVSGNTIYF. DNA of the CDR3: TGTGCCGCCAAGCCGGGTGTCTCTGGAAACACCATATATTTT.

The count of this clone is one. The rearrangement links TRBV6-5 to TRBJ1-2, with TRBD1 as a possible D gene (5 bases). Trimming took off 5 bases at V and 6 bases at J, with 13 bases between the two ends. This CDR3 spans 13 amino acids. Germline V lookup: CDR1 MNHEY, CDR2 SVGAGI. CDR3 loop: CASSTTVADGYTF. For the CDR3, the DNA is TGTGCCAGCAGTACGACAGTGGCGGATGGCTACACCTTC.

The chain combines TRBV25-1 with TRBJ2-7; the D gene is possibly TRBD1 (7 bases). Germline V gene lookup returns CDR1 MGHDK and CDR2 SYGVNS. V lost 4 bases to trimming and J lost 4 bases, with 14 bases between them. The CDR3 loop spans 14 amino acids. CDR3 in DNA: TGTGCCAGCAGTGGGCGGGACAGATTATACGAGCAGTACTTC. It codes for CASSGRDRLYEQYF.

Here the CDR3 reads CASNPGGGGNIQYF. Here the CDR3 DNA reads TGTGCCAGCAACCCGGGGGGGGGCGGAAACATTCAGTACTTC. The chain recombines TRBV9 with TRBJ2-4; TRBD2 matches 8 bases. The CDR3 is made up of 14 amino acids. Germline V lookup: CDR1 SGDLS, CDR2 YYNGEE. V lost 6 bases to trimming and J lost 6 bases; unmatched junction nucleotides: 8.

The rearrangement links TRBV4-1 to TRBJ1-5; a weak D match, TRBD1 (6 bases). Germline CDR1 reads MGHRA; CDR2 reads YSYEKL. With 1 base removed from V and 6 bases from J, the gap between germline ends came to 19 bases. The CDR3 sequence is 17 residues long. This CDR3 is CASSQGKQGRERQPQHF. In DNA, the CDR3 is TGCGCCAGCAGCCAAGGTAAACAGGGAAGGGAGCGTCAGCCCCAGCATTTT.

J is TRBJ2-6 and V is TRBV7-3; D gene ambiguous. Germline assignment: CDR1 SGHTA and CDR2 FQGTGA. There are 15 residues in the CDR3. Trimming removed 1 base at V and 4 bases at J, with 8 bases between. In DNA, the CDR3 is TGTGCCAGCAGCTTAAGGGCGAGCGGGGCCAACGTCCTGACTTTC. Translating it yields CASSLRASGANVLTF.

This CDR3 reads CASSLGTGTLSYYGYTF. The DNA of the CDR3 is TGTGCCAGCAGCTTAGGTACCGGGACTCTTTCTTACTATGGCTACACCTTC. The chain employs TRBV11-2 and TRBJ1-2; D may be TRBD1 (5 bases). This CDR3 is 17 amino acids long. V shed 1 base and J shed 3 bases, with 18 bases lying between them. Per germline, CDR1 SGHAT and CDR2 FQNNGV.

The chain has TRBV7-9 and TRBJ2-7; no firm D call. Per the germline V gene, CDR1 is SEHNR and CDR2 is FQNEAQ (reference sequence). The ends were cut back, 3 bases at V and 0 bases at J, with 9 bases in the middle. The CDR3 contains 14 residues. The CDR3 DNA is TGTGCCAGCAGCTTGATGGGCAGCTCCTACGAGCAGTACTTC. Protein sequence: CASSLMGSSYEQYF.

This chain connects TRBV6-5 to TRBJ1-6; 7 bases map to TRBD1. The CDR3 covers 14 residues. From germline, CDR1 is MNHEY and CDR2 SVGAGI. V shed 5 bases and J 8 bases; nucleotides not matched to a gene: 6. CDR3 in amino acids: CASSRGQKHSPLHF. The CDR3 DNA is TGTGCCAGCAGTCGGGGACAGAAACATTCACCCCTCCACTTT.

The rearrangement uses TRBV19 and TRBJ2-5; D is perhaps TRBD1 (5 bases). The V gene's germline CDR1 is LNHDA and CDR2 SQIVND (reference sequence). This CDR3 has 15 residues. Deletions cut 0 bases from V and 4 bases from J, with 12 bases between. CDR3 sequence reads: CASSIEGRDSETQYF. The DNA of the CDR3 is TGTGCCAGTAGTATAGAGGGGCGAGACTCAGAGACCCAGTACTTC.

The rearrangement uses TRBV30 and TRBJ2-3; possibly TRBD2 for D (6 bases). Germline V gene lookup returns CDR1 GTSNPN and CDR2 SVGIG (reference sequence). V lost 2 bases, J lost 6 bases, and 9 bases lay in between. This CDR3 is 12 amino acids long. CDR3 in DNA: TGTGCCTGGAGTTGGGGAGGTGATACGCAGTATTTT. This translates into CAWSWGGDTQYF.

This clone is a singleton in its sample. The chain employs TRBV4-1 and TRBJ2-2; weak D call: TRBD2 (7 bases). The CDR3 sequence is 13 residues long. Germline CDR1 MGHRA, CDR2 YSYEKL. V gave up 5 bases and J gave up 6 bases, with 10 bases separating them. This CDR3 is CASSFGGPGELFF. CDR3 sequence (DNA): TGCGCCAGCAGCTTCGGGGGGCCCGGGGAGCTGTTTTTT.

V and J are TRBV15 and TRBJ2-4; 7 bases match TRBD2. This CDR3 is built from 14 residues. Looked up from germline, CDR1 is LNHNV and CDR2 is YYDKDF (reference sequence). The trim removed 9 bases at V and 2 bases at J, leaving 7 bases unmatched. As DNA, the CDR3 is TGTGCCACTGGAGGCGGGGGTTCCAAAAACATTCAGTACTTC. It translates to CATGGGGSKNIQYF.

This clone was counted between two and nine times. Other DNA sequences in the sample encode the same CDR3. The chain carries TRBV2 and TRBJ2-7; possibly TRBD1 for D (6 bases). Germline-derived CDR1 and CDR2 are SNHLY and FYNNEI. The CDR3 runs to 13 residues. The V and J ends lost 0 bases and 3 bases respectively, with 6 bases between them. CDR3 DNA: TGTGCCAGCAGTGAAGCCAGGGGCTACGAGCAGTACTTC. It specifies CASSEARGYEQYF.

The chain recombines TRBV6-6 with TRBJ2-1, with 9 bases fitting TRBD1. CDR3 length: 13 amino acids. V dropped 10 bases and J dropped 7; count of bases not matched to a gene: 8. Per germline, CDR1 MNHNY and CDR2 SVGAGI (reference sequence). Written as DNA, the CDR3 is TGTGCCATCTCCCGGGACAGGGTTAATGAGCAGTTCTTC. The encoded protein is CAISRDRVNEQFF.

This clone was detected a few times. The V gene is TRBV19, the J gene TRBJ2-7; TRBD1 matches at 9 bases. CDR3 length equals 15 residues. The trim removed 6 bases at V and 1 base at J, leaving 7 bases unmatched. Looked up from germline, CDR1 is LNHDA and CDR2 is SQIVND (reference sequence). The CDR3 DNA reads TGTGCCAGTAGAGAGACAGGGGGAGAATCCTACGAGCAGTACTTC. Protein sequence: CASRETGGESYEQYF.